This T cell receptor (beta chain) was found in a study of T cells after yellow fever vaccination. Study results and caveats: The study re-detected most primary-vaccination clones after the booster (nearly 97% CD4, roughly 85% CD8).

The V end lost 4 bases, the J end lost 1 base, and 10 bases lay between the germline ends. There are 14 residues in the CDR3. Germline lookup yields CDR1 LNHDA and CDR2 SQIVND (reference sequence). This clonotype was counted a few times. Its antigen is not known. Using its own MiXCR run on the 5' RACE reads, TCRdb lists one record per CDR3 protein. The profile shows 500,000 to 650,000 distinct CDR3 sequences, roughly a sixth of them singletons. Source: PBMCs, taken 5 days after the first yellow fever vaccination. The chain couples TRBV19 to TRBJ1-1; possibly TRBD1 for D (5 bases). This clonotype was obtained from a man younger than 35 who received the YFV17D yellow fever vaccine. The CDR3 sequence: CASSNQDTNTEAFF. CDR3 DNA sequence: TGTGCCAGTAGTAATCAGGACACGAACACTGAAGCTTTCTTT.